The entry below describes one T cell receptor beta chain. Its antigen is unknown. Corrective heart surgery yielded resections, and these provided the thymus tissue. This specimen belongs to a study of human thymus T cells. Overall study results and limits: Related research has reported that thymic repertoires overlap highly among unrelated individuals. Usage of V and J genes appeared biased in thymic and blood repertoires.

The method was immunoSEQ multiplex PCR; TCRdb's version includes in-frame clones alone and lacks a portion of them. The data show around 120,000 clones, more than 90% seen once. What was sequenced was thymus tissue. This receptor was taken from a boy younger than two with a congenital heart defect but otherwise immunologically healthy.

The CDR3, as DNA: TGCGCCAGCAGCAAGGGGACGGCCCTCTGGGGAGAAAAACTGTTTTTT. It translates to CASSKGTALWGEKLFF. V gene TRBV10-2 combines with J gene TRBJ1-4; TRBD1 is a possible D gene (5 bases). Per germline, CDR1 WSHSY and CDR2 SAAADI. Trimming shortened V by 6 bases and J by 8 bases, and 22 bases separated the two germline ends. The CDR3 covers 16 residues.